This T cell receptor beta chain was identified during a study of control samples from healthy donors and cancer patients. Clones were sequenced by immunoSEQ multiplex PCR, and TCRdb holds only the in-frame ones, with some missing. The top ten clones hold 3.4% of a sample with roughly 120,000 clones, about nine tenths of them seen once. The CDR3 is 15 residues long. Germline CDR1 reads LGHNA; CDR2 reads YSLEER. With V trimmed by 2 bases and J by 8 bases, 6 bases remained unmatched. This clonotype was sampled from a man aged 35-49 years in good health. What was sequenced was blood. The chain is built from TRBV4-3 and TRBJ1-2, with TRBD1 matching 12 bases. The CDR3 region is CASSQPGTGGRGYTF. In nucleotides, the CDR3 is TGCGCCAGCAGCCAACCCGGGACAGGGGGCCGGGGCTACACCTTC.